Below, 21 T cell receptor beta chains from the same sample are listed, as sequenced in a study of cytomegalovirus exposure and HLA in healthy donors. The primer mix had 60 Vbeta and 13 Jbeta primers. The repertoire was sequenced with immunoSEQ multiplex PCR; TCRdb's copy has only in-frame clones and lacks some. Of some 150,000 clones in the sample, 72% were seen once. Sequencing was performed on PBMCs. These receptor sequences come from a middle-aged man in good health and CMV-seronegative.

The V call is TRBV5-1, the J call TRBJ2-3; D is possibly TRBD1 (8 bases). Trimming cost V 2 bases and J 4 bases, with 14 bases left between them. The CDR3 contains 15 residues. Per germline, CDR1 SGHRS and CDR2 YFSETQ. The CDR3 region has the DNA TGCGCCAGCAGCTTACAGGGGGGGGTCCCAGATACGCAGTATTTT. This encodes CASSLQGGVPDTQYF.

The chain employs TRBV30 and TRBJ1-2, with D tentatively TRBD1 (5 bases). Germline-derived CDR1 and CDR2 are GTSNPN and SVGIG (reference sequence). The CDR3 extends over 13 amino acids. Trimming left V 7 bases short and J 2 bases short, with 14 bases between. As DNA, the CDR3 is TGTGCCTCAGCTCAAGGGGTGAACTATGGCTACACCTTC. This encodes CASAQGVNYGYTF.

This clone has just one count. The CDR3 DNA follows: TGTGCCAGCAGCCCCGGGACTAGCGGGAGGGAACCCTACAATGAGCAGTTCTTC. This gives the protein CASSPGTSGREPYNEQFF. V usage is TRBV13 and J usage is TRBJ2-1, with 16 bases matching TRBD2. Germline CDR1 and CDR2: PRHDT and FYEKMQ (reference sequence). This CDR3 is 18 amino acids long. The trim removed 5 bases at V and 2 bases at J, leaving 6 bases unmatched.

This rearrangement joins TRBV4-2 to TRBJ2-1; TRBD2 might be the D (5 bases). The CDR3 has 14 residues. Trimming stripped 4 bases from V and 3 bases from J, with 10 bases between. CDR1 is LGHNA, CDR2 YNFKEQ, per germline. CDR3 coding DNA: TGTGCCAGCAGCCGGCCAGAGGGCTACAATGAGCAGTTCTTC. Translation gives CASSRPEGYNEQFF.

The table lists this clone with a count of one. The rearrangement joins TRBV25-1 to TRBJ1-3; 10 nucleotides line up with TRBD1. Looked up from germline, CDR1 is MGHDK and CDR2 is SYGVNS. This CDR3 is built from 13 residues. The junction had 2 bases not matched to a gene; V was cut back by 6 bases and J by 6 bases. The CDR3 reads CASSGQGVNTIYF. The CDR3 DNA reads TGTGCCAGCAGCGGACAGGGGGTAAACACCATATATTTT.

This chain connects TRBV9 to TRBJ2-5, with 8 bases matching TRBD2. With V trimmed by 5 bases and J by 2 bases, 14 bases remained unmatched. CDR1 SGDLS and CDR2 YYNGEE come from the germline V gene. The CDR3 totals 17 residues. The CDR3 nucleotides are TGTGCCAGCAGTCTAAGATCGGCGGGGGGTCTACAAGAGACCCAGTACTTC. It yields the protein CASSLRSAGGLQETQYF.

The chain joins TRBV29-1 to TRBJ1-1; 7 nucleotides line up with TRBD1. Trimming took 8 bases from V and 2 from J; bases not matched to a gene: 11. Germline V CDR1 and CDR2: SQVTM, ANQGSEA. This CDR3 comprises 14 residues. CDR3 DNA: TGCAGCAGTTCCACGACAGGGTCAAACACTGAAGCTTTCTTT. Amino acid sequence: CSSSTTGSNTEAFF. The variable domain in full, with the rest retrieved from reference TRBV29-1 and TRBJ1-1, is SAVISQKPSRDICQRGTSLTIQCQVDSQVTMMFWYRQQPGQSLTLIATANQGSEATYESGFVIDKFPISRPNLTFSTLTVSNMSPEDSSIYLCSSSTTGSNTEAFFGQGTRLTVV.

The J gene is TRBJ2-3, the V gene TRBV6-4; TRBD1 is a possible D gene (6 bases). Germline-derived CDR1 and CDR2 are MRHNA and SNTAGT. V shed 6 bases and J shed 1 base, with 8 bases lying between them. The CDR3 sequence is 13 residues long. In nucleotides, the CDR3 is TGTGCCAGCAGCCAGGGGCGCACAGATACGCAGTATTTT. Protein product: CASSQGRTDTQYF.

The chain employs TRBV7-2 and TRBJ1-1; D gene uncertain. The V and J ends lost 3 bases and 1 base respectively, with 9 bases between them. Germline V lookup: CDR1 SGHTA, CDR2 FQGNSA. The CDR3 runs to 14 residues. The CDR3 sequence is CASSFSAGNTEAFF. The CDR3, as DNA: TGTGCCAGCAGCTTTTCCGCCGGGAACACTGAAGCTTTCTTT.

The V and J genes are TRBV19 and TRBJ2-7; D is perhaps TRBD2 (6 bases). Germline assignment: CDR1 LNHDA and CDR2 SQIVND (reference sequence). With 4 bases removed from V and 5 bases from J, the gap between germline ends came to 15 bases. The CDR3 has 14 amino acids. The CDR3 protein is CASSRLEGRNEQYF. DNA for the CDR3: TGTGCCAGTAGTAGACTGGAGGGCCGCAACGAGCAGTACTTC.

The V gene is TRBV6-5, the J gene TRBJ2-7, with 9 positions matching TRBD1. CDR3 length: 12 residues. Looked up from germline, CDR1 is MNHEY and CDR2 is SVGAGI. V shed 7 bases, J shed 7 bases, and the junction held 5 bases outside the gene matches. CDR3 DNA: TGTGCCAGCACCGGGGACAGGGTTGAGCAGTACTTC. Its translation: CASTGDRVEQYF.

The chain has TRBV7-9 and TRBJ1-6; D is uncertain. The V end lost 8 bases, the J end lost 4 bases, and 15 bases lay between the germline ends. This CDR3 is 15 amino acids long. CDR1 and CDR2 (germline): SEHNR, FQNEAQ (reference sequence). CDR3 coding DNA: TGTGCCAGCGTTAACATGGGAGAATATAATTCACCCCTCCACTTT. Its translation is CASVNMGEYNSPLHF.

The J gene is TRBJ2-7, the V gene TRBV6-6, with 8 bases fitting TRBD1. There are 15 residues in the CDR3. CDR1 MNHNY and CDR2 SVGAGI come from the germline V gene (reference sequence). V shed 0 bases and J 3 bases; nucleotides not matched to a gene: 4. The CDR3 reads CASSYSAGQGYEQYF. CDR3 DNA: TGTGCCAGCAGTTACTCTGCTGGACAGGGCTACGAGCAGTACTTC.

The chain joins TRBV4-1 to TRBJ1-6; D is uncertain. The length of the CDR3 is 12 residues. CDR1 and CDR2 (germline): MGHRA, YSYEKL. Trimming cost V 4 bases and J 7 bases, with 5 bases left between them. The CDR3 nucleotides are TGCGCCAGCAGCCTTAGAAATTCACCCCTCCACTTT. Translation: CASSLRNSPLHF.

The chain recombines TRBV18 with TRBJ2-7, with TRBD1 matching 11 bases. The CDR3 is 17 residues long. The V segment lost 5 bases and the J segment 1 base; nucleotides outside the gene matches: 10. CDR1 KGHSH and CDR2 LQKENI come from the germline V gene. The CDR3 DNA reads as TGTGCCAGCTCAACCCACGAGGACAGGGGGCTTTCCTACGAGCAGTACTTC. Amino acids: CASSTHEDRGLSYEQYF.

V gene TRBV5-1 combines with J gene TRBJ2-2, with TRBD1 matching over 7 bases. The ends lost 4 bases at V and 0 bases at J; junction bases unmatched: 3. CDR1 and CDR2 (germline): SGHRS, YFSETQ. The CDR3 sequence is 15 residues long. CDR3 nucleotide sequence: TGCGCCAGCAGCCCCAGGGGGACGAACACCGGGGAGCTGTTTTTT. Amino acid sequence: CASSPRGTNTGELFF.

The chain is built from TRBV10-3 and TRBJ2-7, with 10 nucleotides matching TRBD2. The CDR3 is 19 residues long. Per the germline V gene, CDR1 is ENHRY and CDR2 is SYGVKD. The V gene end was trimmed by 6 bases and the J gene end by 5 bases; junction bases not matched to a gene: 22. CDR3 bases: TGTGCCATCAGGGGCCCAGACATATTTAGCGGGAGGTTCTTGGACGAGCAGTACTTC. It yields the protein CAIRGPDIFSGRFLDEQYF.

This clone was detected only a few times. The rearrangement links TRBV29-1 to TRBJ2-5; 10 bases match TRBD1. V dropped 4 bases and J dropped 11; count of bases not matched to a gene: 13. Germline assignment: CDR1 SQVTM and CDR2 ANQGSEA. The CDR3 is 14 amino acids. Written as DNA, the CDR3 is TGCAGCGTTGGACAGGGGGCCAGCGTAAGAGAGCAGTACTTC. Amino acids: CSVGQGASVREQYF.

CDR3 bases: TGTGCCAGCAGTGAAGAAGCGGGAGGCGGCGGGGGCTACACCTTC. Protein sequence: CASSEEAGGGGGYTF. The chain combines TRBV6-1 with TRBJ1-2; no firm D call. CDR1 is MNHNS and CDR2 is SASEGT in the germline V gene. The CDR3 length is 15 residues. Trimming pared 1 base from V and 8 bases from J, leaving 17 bases between.

The chain links TRBV4-1 to TRBJ2-2; TRBD2 is a possible D gene (5 bases). This CDR3 region has 14 residues. The V end was cut by 2 bases, the J end by 6 bases, with 10 bases between. From germline, CDR1 is MGHRA and CDR2 YSYEKL. This CDR3 is CASSQPRGSGELFF. CDR3 bases: TGCGCCAGCAGCCAACCCCGAGGGTCCGGGGAGCTGTTTTTT.

The chain combines TRBV9 with TRBJ2-7, with 7 bases matching TRBD2. J was trimmed by 4 bases and V by 0 bases; bases with no gene match: 4. The CDR3 consists of 14 residues. Germline CDR1 reads SGDLS; CDR2 reads YYNGEE. The CDR3 DNA reads TGTGCCAGCAGCGTAGGGGACTACCTATACGAGCAGTACTTC. It yields the protein CASSVGDYLYEQYF.